The clone carrying this T cell receptor (beta chain) was observed many times. Antigen specificity is unknown. Each TCR transcript was tagged with a 10-nucleotide random UMI during 5'RACE. A single record per CDR3 protein comes from TCRdb applying MiXCR to the 5' RACE reads. The table includes 20,000 to 30,000 distinct CDR3 sequences, 2.5% detected once. This sample stems from a study of neurological immune-mediated disorders. Study outcomes and limitations: HTLV-1-associated myelopathy showed the most TCR clonal expansion; multiple sclerosis the least, below healthy controls.

V was trimmed by 2 bases and J by 4 bases, leaving 14 bases between them. CDR3 length: 15 residues. Germline CDR1 and CDR2: SGHRS and YFSETQ. This receptor was obtained from a woman aged 45-65 years with multiple sclerosis. The chain uses TRBV5-1 and TRBJ2-3; D is possibly TRBD2 (6 bases). Source material: PBMCs. For the CDR3, the DNA is TGCGCCAGCAGCTTCGGGGGAATTGGGGCAGATACGCAGTATTTT. Translation gives CASSFGGIGADTQYF.